The next 13 T cell receptor beta chains were all read from a single sample in a study of neoadjuvant anti-PD-1 for oral cavity cancer. This sample's time point: after neoadjuvant nivolumab, at surgical resection. The repertoire was sequenced with immunoSEQ multiplex PCR; TCRdb's copy has only in-frame clones and lacks some. The repertoire consists of roughly 40,000 clones, with approximately 80% occurring once and the leading ten covering 4% to 5.5%. The sample was PBMCs, taken after nivolumab (anti-PD-1) treatment. These receptors were obtained from a person aged 35-79 years with oral cavity squamous cell carcinoma.

The V call is TRBV29-1, the J call TRBJ1-1, with 10 bases lining up with TRBD1. The J segment lost 8 bases and the V segment lost 6 bases, leaving 15 bases of the junction unmatched. CDR3 length equals 15 residues. The germline V gene encodes CDR1 SQVTM and CDR2 ANQGSEA. CDR3 amino acids: CSVNTLPGQGREAFF. CDR3 DNA: TGCAGCGTCAACACCCTACCGGGACAGGGGCGAGAAGCTTTCTTT.

This chain connects TRBV2 to TRBJ2-6, with D possibly TRBD2 on 5 matching bases. The CDR3 is made up of 17 amino acids. CDR1 is SNHLY, CDR2 FYNNEI, per germline. V lost 2 bases and J lost 0, with 11 bases in between. The CDR3 loop reads CASSEPGIISGANVLTF. For the CDR3, the DNA is TGTGCCAGCAGTGAACCCGGGATCATCTCTGGGGCCAACGTCCTGACTTTC. The full variable domain, with the rest looked up from reference TRBV2 and TRBJ2-6, is EPEVTQTPSHQVTQMGQEVILRCVPISNHLYFYWYRQILGQKVEFLVSFYNNEISEKSEIFDDQFSVERPDGSNFTLKIRSTKLEDSAMYFCASSEPGIISGANVLTFGAGSRLTVL.

The chain carries TRBV6-6 and TRBJ2-5; TRBD1 matches 8 bases. The DNA matches TRBJ2-7 better at its end, which makes the J call doubtful. From germline, CDR1 is MNHNY and CDR2 SVGAGI (reference sequence). This CDR3 region has 13 residues. This CDR3 reads CASSSGGLYEQYF. CDR3 in DNA: TGTGCCAGCAGTTCAGGGGGCCTCTACGAGCAGTACTTC.

V and J are TRBV27 and TRBJ2-7, with D tentatively TRBD1 or TRBD2 (5 bases each). Trimming took 3 bases from V and 0 from J, leaving 15 bases between them. The germline CDR1 and CDR2 sequences are MNHEY and SMNVEV (reference sequence). The CDR3 sequence is 16 residues long. The CDR3 protein is CASSLSTRGYSYEQYF. CDR3 sequence (DNA): TGTGCCAGCAGTTTGAGTACGAGGGGTTACTCCTACGAGCAGTACTTC.

V and J are TRBV19 and TRBJ2-1; D call uncertain. Germline CDR1 LNHDA, CDR2 SQIVND (reference sequence). The CDR3 consists of 15 residues. Trimming took off 6 bases at V and 5 bases at J, with 17 bases between the two ends. DNA of the CDR3: TGTGCCAGTAGGCTTGGAGCCGCGAGTAACAATGAGCAGTTCTTC. The encoded protein is CASRLGAASNNEQFF.

This sequence joins TRBV28 and TRBJ2-3; D unclear. The CDR3 has 16 residues. The germline V gene encodes CDR1 MDHEN and CDR2 SYDVKM. Trimming took off 4 bases at V and 4 bases at J, with 18 bases between the two ends. The CDR3 coding sequence is TGTGCCAGCAGTTCCCCCAATGTGGGCCGGGCAGATACGCAGTATTTT. It specifies CASSSPNVGRADTQYF.

The chain has TRBV7-6 and TRBJ2-3; 10 bases fit TRBD2. The ends lost 5 bases at V and 6 bases at J; junction bases unmatched: 5. Germline CDR1 reads SGHVS; CDR2 reads FNYEAQ. The CDR3 runs to 14 residues. The DNA of the CDR3 is TGTGCCAGCAGCCGCGGGACTAGCGCTGATACGCAGTATTTT. Protein product: CASSRGTSADTQYF.

The chain carries TRBV19 and TRBJ1-2, with 9 positions matching TRBD1. The CDR3 has 15 residues. Germline loops: CDR1 LNHDA, CDR2 SQIVND (reference sequence). Trimming at V came to 5 bases and at J to 1 base, leaving 5 bases not matched to a gene. The CDR3 reads CASSLGQGSNYGYTF. Here the CDR3 DNA reads TGTGCCAGTAGTTTAGGACAGGGGAGTAACTATGGCTACACCTTC.

The chain links TRBV30 to TRBJ1-1; D is unclear. There are 10 residues in the CDR3. Trimming removed 8 bases at V and 4 bases at J, with 8 bases between. CDR1 is GTSNPN and CDR2 is SVGIG in the germline V gene (reference sequence). CDR3 loop: CALRGTEAFF. For the CDR3, the DNA is TGTGCCCTCCGGGGCACTGAAGCTTTCTTT. Looking up the rest from reference TRBV30 and TRBJ1-1 gives the full variable domain: SQTIHQWPATLVQPVGSPLSLECTVEGTSNPNLYWYRQAAGRGLQLLFYSVGIGQISSEVPQNLSASRPQDRQFILSSKKLLLSDSGFYLCALRGTEAFFGQGTRLTVV.

The chain combines TRBV9 with TRBJ2-2; 7 bases match TRBD1. This CDR3 is 17 amino acids long. J was trimmed by 0 bases and V by 6 bases; bases with no gene match: 11. Per germline, CDR1 SGDLS and CDR2 YYNGEE. The CDR3 DNA follows: TGTGCCAGCATCCCCTCCCAGGGGACAGCGAACACCGGGGAGCTGTTTTTT. The encoded protein is CASIPSQGTANTGELFF.

V and J are TRBV11-2 and TRBJ2-1; possibly TRBD2 for D (6 bases). V shed 3 bases and J shed 0 bases, with 12 bases lying between them. The CDR3 totals 16 residues. Germline V CDR1 and CDR2: SGHAT, FQNNGV. The CDR3 DNA follows: TGTGCCAGCAGCTTTCGCGGGGCTAGCTCCTACAATGAGCAGTTCTTC. Its protein is CASSFRGASSYNEQFF.

This clone is labeled medium-sized. V and J are TRBV19 and TRBJ1-5, with TRBD1 as a possible D gene (5 bases). Germline V lookup: CDR1 LNHDA, CDR2 SQIVND (reference sequence). The CDR3 runs 12 residues. Trimming shortened V by 1 base and J by 10 bases, and 8 bases separated the two germline ends. CDR3 nucleotide sequence: TGTGCCAGTAGTATAGTGCAGGGCCCCCAGCATTTT. This sequence encodes CASSIVQGPQHF.

The genes are TRBV10-1 and TRBJ1-2; D ambiguous. The ends were cut back, 10 bases at V and 5 bases at J, with 14 bases in the middle. Germline V lookup: CDR1 WNHNN, CDR2 SYGVQD (reference sequence). CDR3 size: 12 residues. CDR3 sequence: CATPDKRYGYTF. The CDR3 region has the DNA TGCGCCACCCCCGACAAGCGGTATGGCTACACCTTC.